Each of the 16 T cell receptor beta chains below was sequenced from the same sample in a study of blood T cell repertoires in COVID-19. Measured with immunoSEQ multiplex PCR; TCRdb has only the in-frame clones, and not every one. The table has some 300,000 clones, around 90% seen once. The specimen sequenced was peripheral blood. The source is a man in his late teens or twenties with active or convalescent COVID-19.

CDR3 residues: CASCDRGLNGYTF. The DNA of the CDR3 is TGTGCCAGCTGCGACAGGGGACTCAATGGCTACACCTTC. V and J are TRBV2 and TRBJ1-2; 8 nucleotides line up with TRBD1. The CDR3 spans 13 residues. Germline CDR1 is SNHLY and CDR2 is FYNNEI. The junction had 8 bases not matched to a gene; V was cut back by 8 bases and J by 6 bases. Filled out from reference TRBV2 and TRBJ1-2, the complete variable domain reads EPEVTQTPSHQVTQMGQEVILRCVPISNHLYFYWYRQILGQKVEFLVSFYNNEISEKSEIFDDQFSVERPDGSNFTLKIRSTKLEDSAMYFCASCDRGLNGYTFGSGTRLTVV.

The chain joins TRBV2 to TRBJ1-5; no firm D call. The germline CDR1 and CDR2 sequences are SNHLY and FYNNEI. The CDR3 runs to 13 residues. Deletions cut 6 bases from V and 2 bases from J, with 8 bases between. The CDR3 reads CASSRGGNQPQHF. The CDR3 DNA sequence: TGTGCCAGCAGCAGAGGTGGCAATCAGCCCCAGCATTTT.

This chain uses TRBV5-1 with TRBJ1-6; TRBD1 matches at 9 bases. V shed 5 bases and J 3 bases; nucleotides not matched to a gene: 6. The length of the CDR3 is 16 residues. Germline V gives CDR1 SGHRS, CDR2 YFSETQ. In DNA, the CDR3 is TGCGCCAGCAGTCGGGACAGGGCACTCTATAATTCACCCCTCCACTTT. Translation gives CASSRDRALYNSPLHF.

This sequence joins TRBV19 and TRBJ2-3, with 9 positions matching TRBD2. The CDR3 totals 17 residues. J lost 0 bases, V lost 2 bases, and 6 bases had no gene match. The germline V gene encodes CDR1 LNHDA and CDR2 SQIVND (reference sequence). The CDR3 sequence: CASSIIRREGSTDTQYF. DNA for the CDR3: TGTGCCAGTAGTATAATCCGGCGGGAGGGCAGCACAGATACGCAGTATTTT.

V gene TRBV9 combines with J gene TRBJ2-2, with 7 bases identical to TRBD2. The CDR3 is made up of 18 amino acids. The V gene's germline CDR1 is SGDLS and CDR2 YYNGEE. The V gene end was trimmed by 0 bases and the J gene end by 1 base; junction bases not matched to a gene: 9. In DNA form, the CDR3 reads TGTGCCAGCAGCGTAGAAGCTAGCGGCCTTCTGAACACCGGGGAGCTGTTTTTT. Translated, it gives CASSVEASGLLNTGELFF.

The V gene is TRBV27, the J gene TRBJ1-2; 9 bases align to TRBD1. The CDR3 has 17 residues. Germline V gives CDR1 MNHEY, CDR2 SMNVEV (reference sequence). Trimming cost V 2 bases and J 8 bases; bases outside gene matches: 15. The CDR3 sequence: CASSLNPFGTGPRGYTF. As DNA, the CDR3 is TGTGCCAGCAGTTTAAACCCCTTCGGGACAGGGCCGAGGGGCTACACCTTC.

This clone showed up just a few times. As DNA, the CDR3 is TGTGCCAGCAGCGTAGAAAGGACAGGGTATCGAGGCTACACCTTC. Encoded protein: CASSVERTGYRGYTF. The J gene is TRBJ1-2, the V gene TRBV9; 8 bases map to TRBD1. This CDR3 region has 15 residues. With 0 bases clipped from V and 8 bases from J, the junction kept 9 bases outside the gene matches. Germline V gene sequence: CDR1 SGDLS, CDR2 YYNGEE.

The genes are TRBV5-1 and TRBJ2-3; 14 nucleotides match TRBD2. The V gene's germline CDR1 is SGHRS and CDR2 YFSETQ. This CDR3 has 17 amino acids. The V gene end was trimmed by 1 base and the J gene end by 4 bases; junction bases not matched to a gene: 5. The CDR3 spells CASSLRLAGGPSDTQYF. CDR3 DNA: TGCGCCAGCAGCTTGAGACTAGCGGGGGGGCCTTCAGATACGCAGTATTTT. The full variable domain, its missing parts supplied by reference TRBV5-1 and TRBJ2-3, is KAGVTQTPRYLIKTRGQQVTLSCSPISGHRSVSWYQQTPGQGLQFLFEYFSETQRNKGNFPGRFSGRQFSNSRSEMNVSTLELGDSALYLCASSLRLAGGPSDTQYFGPGTRLTVL.

The chain is built from TRBV6-5 and TRBJ1-2; 11 bases map to TRBD1. The CDR3 extends over 15 amino acids. Germline CDR1 reads MNHEY; CDR2 reads SVGAGI. Losses at the gene ends were 6 bases for V and 4 bases for J; bases not matched to a gene: 7. CDR3 amino acids: CASRRTGGFSYGYTF. Written as DNA, the CDR3 is TGTGCCAGCAGAAGGACAGGGGGCTTTTCCTATGGCTACACCTTC.

This clone showed up just once. CDR3 residues: CSVGTGGYDTQYF. DNA of the CDR3: TGCAGCGTGGGGACAGGGGGTTATGATACGCAGTATTTT. The chain links TRBV29-1 to TRBJ2-3; 11 bases match TRBD1. This CDR3 is 13 amino acids long. Germline trimming cut 6 bases from V and 6 bases from J; bases unmatched to any gene: 5. Germline loops: CDR1 SQVTM, CDR2 ANQGSEA.

This clone was observed a handful of times. V usage is TRBV18 and J usage is TRBJ2-7; a possible D gene is TRBD2 (5 bases). The CDR3 runs to 13 residues. V lost 0 bases to trimming and J lost 3 bases, with 6 bases between them. The germline V gene encodes CDR1 KGHSH and CDR2 LQKENI. This chain's CDR3 is CASSPPGIYEQYF. The CDR3 nucleotides are TGTGCCAGCTCACCACCCGGGATCTACGAGCAGTACTTC.

The chain combines TRBV5-6 with TRBJ1-5; D not resolved. V lost 9 bases, J lost 3 bases, and 13 bases lay in between. CDR3 length: 13 amino acids. Germline CDR1 SGHDT, CDR2 YYEEEE. Written as DNA, the CDR3 is TGTGCCACCCCAGTACAGAACAATCAGCCCCAGCATTTT. This encodes CATPVQNNQPQHF.

This chain joins TRBV7-2 and TRBJ1-5, with a possible D match to TRBD1 (6 bases). CDR1 SGHTA and CDR2 FQGNSA come from the germline V gene. Trimming left V 4 bases short and J 5 bases short, with 12 bases between. The CDR3 runs to 14 residues. For the CDR3, the DNA is TGTGCCAGCAGCTCCAAGGACAGATATCAGCCCCAGCATTTT. It specifies CASSSKDRYQPQHF. Complete variable domain (other parts from reference TRBV7-2 and TRBJ1-5): GAGVSQSPSNKVTEKGKDVELRCDPISGHTALYWYRQSLGQGLEFLIYFQGNSAPDKSGLPSDRFSAERTGGSVSTLTIQRTQQEDSAVYLCASSSKDRYQPQHFGDGTRLSIL.

The V call is TRBV6-1, the J call TRBJ2-1; 10 nucleotides agree with TRBD2. From germline, CDR1 is MNHNS and CDR2 SASEGT. The V and J ends lost 1 base and 7 bases, in that order; junction bases with no gene match: 7. The CDR3 length is 16 residues. The CDR3 loop reads CASSEDPSGSGNEQFF. CDR3 bases: TGTGCCAGCAGTGAAGACCCTAGCGGGAGTGGGAATGAGCAGTTCTTC.

The gene calls are TRBV19 and TRBJ1-2, with D possibly being TRBD1 (5 bases). The CDR3 is 14 residues long. Trimming took 9 bases from V and 7 from J, leaving 21 bases between them. Germline values: CDR1 LNHDA, CDR2 SQIVND (reference sequence). CDR3 nucleotide sequence: TGTGCCAGCAGCCTCGGGGGGGAGTCCGGTGGCTACACCTTC. Its protein is CASSLGGESGGYTF.

V and J are TRBV4-1 and TRBJ1-1; 8 bases agree with TRBD1. The germline V gene encodes CDR1 MGHRA and CDR2 YSYEKL. The V gene end was trimmed by 0 bases and the J gene end by 4 bases; junction bases not matched to a gene: 7. This CDR3 region has 16 residues. The CDR3 DNA sequence: TGCGCCAGCAGCCAAGAGCAGGGGGCCTTAGGCACTGAAGCTTTCTTT. This encodes CASSQEQGALGTEAFF.